Each of the 13 T cell receptor beta chains below was sequenced from the same sample in a study of cytomegalovirus exposure and HLA in healthy donors. PCR was performed using 60 Vbeta and 13 Jbeta primers. Clones were read by immunoSEQ multiplex PCR, and TCRdb kept only the in-frame ones, dropping some. The sample includes about 90,000 clones, over 55% of them seen just once. What was sequenced was PBMCs. These receptors were collected from a young woman in good health and CMV-seropositive.

The chain recombines TRBV27 with TRBJ2-7; TRBD2 is a possible D gene (5 bases). V lost 6 bases to trimming and J lost 4 bases, with 19 bases between them. The CDR3 loop spans 15 amino acids. CDR1 and CDR2 from the germline V gene are MNHEY and SMNVEV (reference sequence). Here the CDR3 reads CASRTQIGLGYEQYF. CDR3 nucleotide sequence: TGTGCCAGCAGAACGCAAATCGGACTGGGATACGAGCAGTACTTC.

This clone was observed a few times. V gene TRBV5-4 combines with J gene TRBJ2-7, with 8 bases fitting TRBD1. The length of the CDR3 is 16 residues. The germline V gene encodes CDR1 SGHNT and CDR2 YYREEE (reference sequence). The trim removed 1 base at V and 2 bases at J, leaving 8 bases unmatched. The CDR3 DNA sequence: TGTGCCAGCAGCTTGCGGGCAGGGGGCTACCCCTACGAGCAGTACTTC. It codes for CASSLRAGGYPYEQYF.

The chain joins TRBV7-9 to TRBJ2-2; TRBD2 might be the D (5 bases). V gave up 1 base and J gave up 5 bases, with 11 bases separating them. Germline CDR1 and CDR2: SEHNR and FQNEAQ (reference sequence). This CDR3 has 15 residues. The CDR3 spells CASSLVPRGTGELFF. The CDR3 nucleotides read TGTGCCAGCAGCTTAGTCCCCCGGGGAACCGGGGAGCTGTTTTTT. Drawing the rest from reference TRBV7-9 and TRBJ2-2, the complete variable domain is DTGVSQNPRHKITKRGQNVTFRCDPISEHNRLYWYRQTLGQGPEFLTYFQNEAQLEKSRLLSDRFSAERPKGSFSTLEIQRTEQGDSAMYLCASSLVPRGTGELFFGEGSRLTVL.

This clone turned up a few times. The chain employs TRBV4-2 and TRBJ1-3; TRBD1 is a possible D gene (5 bases). V was trimmed by 3 bases and J by 4 bases, leaving 22 bases between them. Germline loops: CDR1 LGHNA, CDR2 YNFKEQ. The CDR3 is made up of 18 amino acids. The CDR3 region has the DNA TGTGCCAGCAGCCAGACCGGGACCAGGGTTCGGGGGGGAAACACCATATATTTT. Translation gives CASSQTGTRVRGGNTIYF.

This chain uses TRBV21-1 with TRBJ2-3; the table's D call, TRBD2, has no DNA check behind it. TRBV21-1 is a listed pseudogene. The CDR3 has 16 amino acids. CDR3 region: CASSKPTSGATDTQYF. DNA of the CDR3: TGTGCCAGCAGCAAACCGACTAGCGGGGCCACAGATACGCAGTATTTT.

V usage is TRBV28 and J usage is TRBJ2-7; D unresolved. The CDR3 runs 11 residues. The V gene's germline CDR1 is MDHEN and CDR2 SYDVKM. The V end lost 6 bases, the J end lost 4 bases, and 7 bases lay between the germline ends. The CDR3 coding sequence is TGTGCCAGCAGCTCCCCTTACGAGCAGTACTTC. Translation: CASSSPYEQYF.

The table lists this clone with a few counts. The V call is TRBV6-1, the J call TRBJ2-3; 7 nucleotides align to TRBD2. The CDR3 consists of 14 residues. Germline V gene sequence: CDR1 MNHNS, CDR2 SASEGT. The V segment lost 6 bases and the J segment 4 bases; nucleotides outside the gene matches: 7. For the CDR3, the DNA is TGTGCCAGCAGCGGACTAGGAGGCGCAGATACGCAGTATTTT. Amino acid sequence: CASSGLGGADTQYF.

The genes are TRBV21-1 and TRBJ1-2; the table's D call of TRBD1 was not tested on the DNA. TRBV21-1 is a pseudogene segment. CDR3 length equals 14 residues. CDR3 sequence: CASSNPQGPRSYTF. The CDR3 DNA follows: TGTGCCAGCAGCAACCCACAGGGGCCGCGGTCCTACACCTTC.

J is TRBJ2-3 and V is TRBV30; D gene uncertain. Germline loops: CDR1 GTSNPN, CDR2 SVGIG (reference sequence). The V end was cut by 0 bases, the J end by 1 base, with 8 bases between. The CDR3 runs 14 residues. In DNA, the CDR3 is TGTGCCTGGAGTGTACGGAGTGGCACAGATACGCAGTATTTT. The encoded protein is CAWSVRSGTDTQYF.

This clone was counted many times. The rearrangement joins TRBV4-2 to TRBJ1-2; D unresolved. The germline V gene has CDR1 LGHNA and CDR2 YNFKEQ. V lost 0 bases to trimming and J lost 0 bases, with 11 bases between them. The CDR3 consists of 16 residues. The CDR3 DNA reads as TGTGCCAGCAGCCAAGATATTGAGGGTCCTAACTATGGCTACACCTTC. It specifies CASSQDIEGPNYGYTF.

The chain carries TRBV7-6 and TRBJ2-3, with D tentatively TRBD2 (6 bases). Germline V gene sequence: CDR1 SGHVS, CDR2 FNYEAQ. This CDR3 has 16 amino acids. The V end was cut by 2 bases, the J end by 0 bases, with 12 bases between. Here the CDR3 reads CASSLLGSGSTDTQYF. CDR3 bases: TGTGCCAGCAGCTTATTGGGTAGCGGCAGCACAGATACGCAGTATTTT.

V gene TRBV27 combines with J gene TRBJ1-5; no clear D. The CDR3 sequence is 17 residues long. Per germline, CDR1 MNHEY and CDR2 SMNVEV (reference sequence). The V end was cut by 2 bases, the J end by 3 bases, with 17 bases between. The DNA for the CDR3 is TGTGCCAGCAGTTTACGTGCGGGCAGCTCCTACAATCAGCCCCAGCATTTT. The encoded protein is CASSLRAGSSYNQPQHF.

A few counts support this clone. Within the sample, other DNA sequences also encode this same CDR3. The V call is TRBV19, the J call TRBJ1-4; the D is unclear. Germline V gives CDR1 LNHDA, CDR2 SQIVND (reference sequence). Deletions cut 3 bases from V and 4 bases from J, with 12 bases between. This CDR3 region has 15 residues. The CDR3 DNA reads as TGTGCCAGTAGTATTGGTCGAGCGTTTAATGAAAAACTGTTTTTT. This sequence encodes CASSIGRAFNEKLFF.